These 3 T cell receptor beta chains share one sample of origin, sequenced in a study of Graves' ophthalmopathy and Graves' hyperthyroidism (dated by TCRdb to between 2017 and 2018). The listed sequencing device is Illumina HiSeq 2000. For repertoire sequencing, the TCR beta CDR3 regions were amplified from RNA transcripts. The first round was an RT-PCR using HTBI primers with the Qiagen OneStep RT-PCR kit, and this first round was followed by a second-round multiplex PCR, then size selection and purification. The public reads were reanalyzed by TCRdb: fastp trimming at Q25, MiXCR alignment, in-frame beta chains only. A single entry per CDR3 protein holds the most common genes and DNA from its merged rows. The sample table records about 550,000 distinct CDR3 sequences; under 40% of these occur just once. The ten top clones hold about 4% of the sample. The sequenced sample consisted of peripheral blood or thyroid tissue (not recorded which). These receptors originate from an adult man with Graves' hyperthyroidism.

V gene TRBV29-1 combines with J gene TRBJ2-5; either TRBD1 or TRBD2 may supply D (5 bases each). V lost 8 bases, J lost 5 bases, and 18 bases lay in between. Germline CDR1 is SQVTM and CDR2 is ANQGSEA. CDR3 length equals 13 residues. CDR3 sequence: CSSAQGVGETQYF. CDR3 nucleotides: TGCAGCTCGGCCCAGGGAGTCGGGGAGACCCAGTACTTC.

This clonotype was recorded only once. The chain carries TRBV25-1 and TRBJ2-7; D may be TRBD2 (5 bases). The germline CDR1 and CDR2 sequences are MGHDK and SYGVNS. The CDR3 is made up of 12 amino acids. V dropped 11 bases and J dropped 6 bases, with 17 bases sitting between them. This chain's CDR3 is CAGSPNRGEQYF. The CDR3 DNA follows: TGTGCCGGCTCACCGAACCGGGGCGAGCAGTACTTC.

This chain joins TRBV5-1 and TRBJ2-7; 7 bases align to TRBD2. Germline assignment: CDR1 SGHRS and CDR2 YFSETQ. The CDR3 runs 13 residues. V trimming: 2 bases; J trimming: 6 bases; junction bases outside the gene matches: 5. For the CDR3, the DNA is TGCGCCAGCAGCTTCGGCGGGAGTTCCGAGCAGTACTTC. This codes for CASSFGGSSEQYF. Full variable domain (rest looked up from reference TRBV5-1 and TRBJ2-7): KAGVTQTPRYLIKTRGQQVTLSCSPISGHRSVSWYQQTPGQGLQFLFEYFSETQRNKGNFPGRFSGRQFSNSRSEMNVSTLELGDSALYLCASSFGGSSEQYFGPGTRLTVT.